The text below deals with one T cell receptor beta chain. This clonotype was counted between two and nine times. Its target antigen remains unknown. Within one base of it there is no much larger clone, and no base qualities were kept. The method was RT-PCR. The sequencer was an Illumina HiSeq 2500. The public sequencing data were trimmed at Q25 with fastp and processed into clonotypes with MiXCR by TCRdb, which kept only in-frame beta chains. Every CDR3 protein is listed once, alongside the most common genes and DNA of its rows. The sample includes hundreds of thousands of distinct CDR3 sequences, with less than 20% observed a single time. The ten largest clones represent 11% of the sample. This sample stems from a study of response to subunit inactivated influenza vaccine (dated by TCRdb to about 2018). A note on the overall study: Deep quantitative T cell receptor repertoire profiling was used in the study to track responses to a trivalent subunit inactivated influenza vaccine. Beyond this particular receptor, the publication reports: It was suggested by the authors that each seasonal influenza vaccination may recruit only a limited number of new T cells.

Inclusive of the bounding cysteine and phenylalanine, the CDR3 is 15 residues long. Only the CDR3 part of the read is kept: 45 bases, read in frame from the first base. V is cut back by 4 bases and J by 3 bases, with 7 bases in the junction unmatched. CDR1 is given as DFQATT and CDR2 as SNEGSKA, both from the germline V gene (reference sequence). This sequence uses TRBV20-1 and TRBJ2-3; TRBD2 fits 10 bases in the junction. The receptor's source is a man over 45 who received an inactivated influenza vaccine. Donor details come from another sample of the same person, matched by shared clones. Sequenced material: PBMCs from blood, taken roughly 5 days after vaccination. The DNA sequence follows: TGCAGTGCTAAAGGAGCGGGAGGGCAGACAGATACGCAGTATTTT. The encoded protein is CSAKGAGGQTDTQYF.